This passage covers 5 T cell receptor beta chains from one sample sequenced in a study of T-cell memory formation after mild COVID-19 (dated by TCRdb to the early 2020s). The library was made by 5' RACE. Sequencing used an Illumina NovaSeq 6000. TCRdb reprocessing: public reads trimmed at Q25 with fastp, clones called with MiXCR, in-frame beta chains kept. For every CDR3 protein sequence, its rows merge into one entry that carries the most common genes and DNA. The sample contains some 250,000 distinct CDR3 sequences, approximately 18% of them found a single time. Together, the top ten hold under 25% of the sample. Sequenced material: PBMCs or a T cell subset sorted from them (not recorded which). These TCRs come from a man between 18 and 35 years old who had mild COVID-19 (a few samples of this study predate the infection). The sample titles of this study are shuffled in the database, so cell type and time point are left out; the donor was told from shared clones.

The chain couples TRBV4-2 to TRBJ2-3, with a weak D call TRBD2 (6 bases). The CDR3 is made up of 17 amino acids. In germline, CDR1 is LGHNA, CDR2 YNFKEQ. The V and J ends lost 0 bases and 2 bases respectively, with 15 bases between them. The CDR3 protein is CASSQEVYGGLTDTQYF. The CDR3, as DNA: TGTGCCAGCAGCCAAGAGGTATACGGGGGACTCACAGATACGCAGTATTTT.

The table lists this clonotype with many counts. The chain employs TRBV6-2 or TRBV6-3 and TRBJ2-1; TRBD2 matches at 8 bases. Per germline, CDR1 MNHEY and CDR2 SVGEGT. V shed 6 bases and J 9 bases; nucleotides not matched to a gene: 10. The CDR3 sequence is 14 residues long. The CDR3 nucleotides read TGTGCCAGCAGAAAAACGGGGGGGCCGGGTGAGCAGTTCTTC. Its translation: CASRKTGGPGEQFF.

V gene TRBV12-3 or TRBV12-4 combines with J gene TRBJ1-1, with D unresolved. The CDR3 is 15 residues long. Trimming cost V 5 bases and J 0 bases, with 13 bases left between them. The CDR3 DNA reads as TGTGCCAGCAGTCCCTCGGGGAGCATGAACACTGAAGCTTTCTTT. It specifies CASSPSGSMNTEAFF.

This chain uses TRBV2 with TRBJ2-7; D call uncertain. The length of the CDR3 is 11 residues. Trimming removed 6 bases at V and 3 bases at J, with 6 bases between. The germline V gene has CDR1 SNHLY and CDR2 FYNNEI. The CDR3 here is CASRDLYEQYF. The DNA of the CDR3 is TGTGCCAGCAGGGACCTCTACGAGCAGTACTTC.

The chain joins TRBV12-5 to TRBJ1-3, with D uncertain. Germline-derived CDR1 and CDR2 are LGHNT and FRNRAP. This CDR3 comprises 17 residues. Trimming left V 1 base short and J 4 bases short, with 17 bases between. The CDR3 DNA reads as TGTGCTAGTGGTTTGGACCCCCTTTACTCCCCCGGAAACACCATATATTTT. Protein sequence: CASGLDPLYSPGNTIYF.